The next 17 T cell receptor beta chains were all read from a single sample in a study of cytomegalovirus exposure and HLA in healthy donors. The primer mix had 60 Vbeta and 13 Jbeta primers. This table comes from immunoSEQ multiplex PCR, and its TCRdb copy is limited to in-frame clones, with some not included. The table includes some 150,000 clones, 60% to 80% detected once. Sequencing was performed on PBMCs. Receptor source: a female donor in good health and CMV-seronegative.

The chain employs TRBV19 and TRBJ2-3; 10 bases are shared with TRBD2. The CDR3 spans 16 residues. The V gene end was trimmed by 5 bases and the J gene end by 2 bases; junction bases not matched to a gene: 7. Germline loops: CDR1 LNHDA, CDR2 SQIVND (reference sequence). CDR3 loop: CASSDPGTSVTDTQYF. The CDR3 DNA sequence: TGTGCCAGTAGTGACCCCGGGACTAGCGTCACAGATACGCAGTATTTT.

The genes are TRBV6-1 and TRBJ1-5; 7 bases fit TRBD1. The CDR3 is 15 amino acids. J gave up 7 bases and V 7 bases, and 13 bases lay outside the gene matches. CDR1 and CDR2 from the germline V gene are MNHNS and SASEGT. The CDR3 coding sequence is TGTGCCAGCACCTTAAGAGGGGGCGCAGGGCAGCCCCAGCATTTT. Translation gives CASTLRGGAGQPQHF.

This chain joins TRBV4-1 and TRBJ2-7; 7 positions agree with TRBD2. Germline V gives CDR1 MGHRA, CDR2 YSYEKL. The trim removed 2 bases at V and 6 bases at J, leaving 13 bases unmatched. This CDR3 has 16 residues. This chain's CDR3 is CASSQHSPRSGGEQYF. As DNA, the CDR3 is TGCGCCAGCAGCCAACATTCACCTCGGTCGGGGGGCGAGCAGTACTTC.

The DNA of the CDR3 is TGTGCCAGCAGCTCCGTAATGGGGGGTTCTAACTCCTACGAGCAGTACTTC. This gives the protein CASSSVMGGSNSYEQYF. J is TRBJ2-7 and V is TRBV11-2; D may be TRBD2 (6 bases). CDR3 length: 17 residues. V was shortened by 4 bases and J by 0 bases, with 19 bases between the two germline ends. Germline V gene data show CDR1 as SGHAT and CDR2 as FQNNGV. Using reference TRBV11-2 and TRBJ2-7 for the parts outside the CDR3, the full variable domain is EAGVAQSPRYKIIEKRQSVAFWCNPISGHATLYWYQQILGQGPKLLIQFQNNGVVDDSQLPKDRFSAERLKGVDSTLKIQPAKLEDSAVYLCASSSVMGGSNSYEQYFGPGTRLTVT.

In this sample, this clone turned up once. The chain couples TRBV19 to TRBJ1-4; 11 bases are shared with TRBD1. The J segment lost 2 bases and the V segment lost 10 bases, leaving 6 bases of the junction unmatched. The CDR3 consists of 15 residues. Germline loops: CDR1 LNHDA, CDR2 SQIVND (reference sequence). The CDR3, as DNA: TGTGCCACCGGGGACAGGGGGTTTACTAATGAAAAACTGTTTTTT. It is translated as CATGDRGFTNEKLFF.

The chain couples TRBV27 to TRBJ2-7; 11 positions match TRBD2. This CDR3 has 14 residues. The J segment lost 4 bases and the V segment lost 5 bases, leaving 4 bases of the junction unmatched. CDR1 is MNHEY, CDR2 SMNVEV, per germline (reference sequence). CDR3 residues: CASSDGTSGYEQYF. Here the CDR3 DNA reads TGTGCCAGCAGTGACGGGACTAGCGGATACGAGCAGTACTTC.

The CDR3 loop reads CASSYGLTGGTQYF. CDR3 DNA sequence: TGTGCCAGCAGCTACGGGTTGACCGGGGGGACCCAGTACTTC. The rearrangement links TRBV7-8 to TRBJ2-5, with D possibly matching TRBD2 (6 bases). The CDR3 is 14 amino acids. Germline V gene sequence: CDR1 SGHVS, CDR2 FQNEAQ. Deletions cut 4 bases from V and 7 bases from J, with 16 bases between.

This chain joins TRBV4-2 and TRBJ2-2, with D possibly being TRBD2 (6 bases). Germline-derived CDR1 and CDR2 are LGHNA and YNFKEQ. The CDR3 has 16 residues. The V gene lost 6 bases and the J gene lost 3 bases, with 17 bases spanning the gap. CDR3 region: CASRSLAGGDTGELFF. CDR3 DNA: TGTGCCAGCAGATCACTGGCCGGGGGTGACACCGGGGAGCTGTTTTTT.

The chain links TRBV10-2 to TRBJ2-5; 7 bases fit TRBD2. The assigned J gene may be wrong: the sequence end matches TRBJ2-7 better. The CDR3 length is 13 residues. Germline V gene data show CDR1 as WSHSY and CDR2 as SAAADI. The CDR3 loop is CARSRGDSYEQYF. The CDR3, as DNA: TGCGCCAGAAGTCGGGGGGACTCCTACGAGCAGTACTTC.

The J gene is TRBJ2-7, the V gene TRBV11-2; weak D call: TRBD2 (7 bases). The CDR3 contains 17 residues. V was trimmed by 8 bases and J by 2 bases, leaving 25 bases between them. Germline CDR1 and CDR2: SGHAT and FQNNGV. The CDR3 sequence is CASSRLGGARSTYEQYF. DNA for the CDR3: TGTGCCAGCTCACGGTTGGGGGGGGCGAGGTCGACCTACGAGCAGTACTTC.

CDR3 residues: CAWSTGAYGYTF. CDR3 in DNA: TGTGCCTGGAGCACAGGGGCCTATGGCTACACCTTC. This chain links TRBV30 with TRBJ1-2, with 7 bases aligning to TRBD1. V lost 3 bases to trimming and J lost 4 bases; unmatched junction nucleotides: 2. The V gene's germline CDR1 is GTSNPN and CDR2 SVGIG (reference sequence). The CDR3 sequence is 12 residues long.

The chain combines TRBV7-9 with TRBJ2-1; TRBD2 aligns across 14 bases. The CDR3 consists of 15 residues. CDR1 SEHNR and CDR2 FQNEAQ come from the germline V gene (reference sequence). Trimming removed 3 bases from V and 9 bases from J; junction bases left unmatched: 4. The CDR3 protein is CASSLTSGGAGEQFF. In DNA, the CDR3 is TGTGCCAGCAGCTTGACTAGCGGGGGGGCGGGTGAGCAGTTCTTC.

This chain links TRBV15 with TRBJ2-6; TRBD1 matches 8 bases. J lost 3 bases, V lost 3 bases, and 1 base had no gene match. The germline V gene has CDR1 LNHNV and CDR2 YYDKDF (reference sequence). CDR3 size: 15 residues. The CDR3 coding sequence is TGTGCCACCAGCAGCAGGGGGCTTGGGGCCAACGTCCTGACTTTC. Its translation is CATSSRGLGANVLTF.

The chain employs TRBV5-1 and TRBJ2-1, with TRBD2 matching over 8 bases. The V gene end was trimmed by 4 bases and the J gene end by 0 bases; junction bases not matched to a gene: 3. Per germline, CDR1 SGHRS and CDR2 YFSETQ. The CDR3 sequence is 15 residues long. CDR3: CASSLSGSSYNEQFF. Written as DNA, the CDR3 is TGCGCCAGCAGCCTAAGCGGGAGCTCCTACAATGAGCAGTTCTTC.

The chain employs TRBV28 and TRBJ2-7, with 11 positions matching TRBD2. The V and J ends lost 4 bases and 2 bases, in that order; junction bases with no gene match: 10. In germline, CDR1 is MDHEN, CDR2 SYDVKM. The CDR3 is 17 residues long. The CDR3 nucleotides read TGTGCCAGCAGTTCAGGACTAGCGGGCAACTTCGCCTACGAGCAGTACTTC. Translated: CASSSGLAGNFAYEQYF.

A few counts support this clone. The chain carries TRBV28 and TRBJ1-6; 11 bases match TRBD1. Trimming removed 4 bases from V and 8 bases from J; junction bases left unmatched: 4. The CDR3 extends over 15 amino acids. CDR1 and CDR2 (germline): MDHEN, SYDVKM. CDR3 in amino acids: CASSSGQGAYSPLHF. In nucleotides, the CDR3 is TGTGCCAGCAGTTCCGGACAGGGGGCGTATTCACCCCTCCACTTT. The full variable domain, rest sourced from reference TRBV28 and TRBJ1-6, is DVKVTQSSRYLVKRTGEKVFLECVQDMDHENMFWYRQDPGLGLRLIYFSYDVKMKEKGDIPEGYSVSREKKERFSLILESASTNQTSMYLCASSSGQGAYSPLHFGNGTRLTVT.

This clone was detected only once. The chain employs TRBV28 and TRBJ2-3, with D possibly being TRBD1 (6 bases). The length of the CDR3 is 15 residues. CDR1 MDHEN and CDR2 SYDVKM come from the germline V gene. Trimming took off 4 bases at V and 6 bases at J, with 17 bases between the two ends. CDR3: CASSSTRTGTDTQYF. CDR3 sequence (DNA): TGTGCCAGCAGTTCAACCCGCACAGGGACGGATACGCAGTATTTT.